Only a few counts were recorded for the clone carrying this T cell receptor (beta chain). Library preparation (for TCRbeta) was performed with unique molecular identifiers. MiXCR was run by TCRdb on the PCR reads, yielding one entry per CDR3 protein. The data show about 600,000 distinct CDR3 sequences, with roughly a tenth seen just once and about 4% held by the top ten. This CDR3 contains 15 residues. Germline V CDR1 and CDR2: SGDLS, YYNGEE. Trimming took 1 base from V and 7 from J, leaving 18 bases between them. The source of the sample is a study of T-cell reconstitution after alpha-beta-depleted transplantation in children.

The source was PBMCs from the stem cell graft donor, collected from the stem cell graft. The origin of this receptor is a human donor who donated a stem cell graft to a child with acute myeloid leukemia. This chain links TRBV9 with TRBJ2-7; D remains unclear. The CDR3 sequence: CASSVTWDGLREQYF. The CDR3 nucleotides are TGTGCCAGCAGCGTAACTTGGGATGGCCTTCGGGAGCAGTACTTC.